This T cell receptor beta chain was captured by sequencing in a study of T cell responses to AZD1222 COVID-19 vaccine. This table comes from immunoSEQ multiplex PCR, and its TCRdb copy is limited to in-frame clones, with some not included. The data show approximately 77,000 clones, approximately 90% seen once. Trimming took 2 bases from V and 0 from J, leaving 13 bases between them. Germline-derived CDR1 and CDR2 are SGHTA and FQGNSA. CDR3 length: 17 residues. The chain joins TRBV7-2 to TRBJ1-4; no clear D. This receptor was obtained from an adult in good health. Sequences were derived from peripheral blood, sampled on day 0 of MenACWY control vaccination. The CDR3 is CASSLSVSLATNEKLFF. The CDR3 bases are TGTGCCAGCAGCTTATCTGTGAGCCTTGCAACTAATGAAAAACTGTTTTTT.